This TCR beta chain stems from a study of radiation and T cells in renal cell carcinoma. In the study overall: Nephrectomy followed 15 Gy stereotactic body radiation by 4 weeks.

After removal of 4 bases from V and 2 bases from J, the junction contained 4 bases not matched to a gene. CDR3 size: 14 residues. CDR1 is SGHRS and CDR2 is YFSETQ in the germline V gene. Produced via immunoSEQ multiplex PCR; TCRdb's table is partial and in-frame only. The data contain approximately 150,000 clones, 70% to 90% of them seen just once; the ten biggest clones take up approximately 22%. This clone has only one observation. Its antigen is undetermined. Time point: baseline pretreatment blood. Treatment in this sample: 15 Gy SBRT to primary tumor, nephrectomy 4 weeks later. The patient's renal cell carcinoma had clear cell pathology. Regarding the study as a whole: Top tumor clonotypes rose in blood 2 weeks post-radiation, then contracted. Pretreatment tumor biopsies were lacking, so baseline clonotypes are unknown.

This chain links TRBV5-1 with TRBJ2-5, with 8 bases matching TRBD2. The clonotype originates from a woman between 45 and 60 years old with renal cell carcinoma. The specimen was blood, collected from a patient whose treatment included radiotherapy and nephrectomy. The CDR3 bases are TGCGCCAGCAGCCCGCGACTAGCGCAAGAGACCCAGTACTTC. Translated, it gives CASSPRLAQETQYF. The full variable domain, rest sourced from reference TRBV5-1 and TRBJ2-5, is KAGVTQTPRYLIKTRGQQVTLSCSPISGHRSVSWYQQTPGQGLQFLFEYFSETQRNKGNFPGRFSGRQFSNSRSEMNVSTLELGDSALYLCASSPRLAQETQYFGPGTRLLVL.